One and the same sample provided the 17 T cell receptor beta chains below, sequenced in a study of human CD8 memory T cell subsets. Libraries of TCR beta chains were produced by 5' RACE (UMI-labeled). TCRdb reprocessed the 5' RACE reads and keeps a single row for each CDR3 protein, giving no DNA. The clone table shows 17,000 or so distinct CDR3 sequences, with the ten largest holding approximately 5.5%. Sequencing input: CD8+ stem-like memory T cells (TSCM and TCM) sorted from PBMCs. Subset given: stem-like memory CD8 T cells (TSTEM), CCR7+ PD-1- TIGIT-. These receptor sequences come from a human donor in good health.

The gene calls are TRBV7-8 and TRBJ2-7. The CDR3 spans 14 residues. Germline loops: CDR1 SGHVS, CDR2 FQNEAQ. This CDR3 reads CASRLLTGPYEQYF.

This sequence joins TRBV7-9 and TRBJ1-1. The germline V gene encodes CDR1 SEHNR and CDR2 FQNEAQ (reference sequence). The CDR3 length is 15 residues. The CDR3 reads CASSLDGRLNTEAFF.

V and J are TRBV7-9 and TRBJ2-3; the TCRdb call, TRBD1, lacks DNA for checking. The CDR3 sequence is 15 residues long. CDR1 is SEHNR, CDR2 FQNEAQ, per germline (reference sequence). This CDR3 reads CASSTTEGVTDTQYF.

This chain uses TRBV6-5 with TRBJ1-1. The CDR3 has 15 residues. Per germline, CDR1 MNHEY and CDR2 SVGAGI. This CDR3 is CASSLAYLMNTEAFF.

This chain links TRBV7-4 with TRBJ1-5; the TCRdb call, TRBD1, lacks DNA for checking. CDR3 length: 16 amino acids. The germline V gene encodes CDR1 SGHVT and CDR2 SQSDAQ. The CDR3 loop is CASSYLDRGSNQPQHF.

The chain couples TRBV6-5 to TRBJ2-1. This CDR3 comprises 13 residues. CDR1 and CDR2 (germline): MNHEY, SVGAGI. This CDR3 is CASSYLQSDEQFF.

The V call is TRBV7-8, the J call TRBJ2-1. Germline V gives CDR1 SGHVS, CDR2 FQNEAQ. The CDR3 runs to 15 residues. The CDR3 reads CASSLDYSSYNEQFF.

This chain uses TRBV28 with TRBJ1-1; the TCRdb D gene call, TRBD1, has no DNA to confirm it. In germline, CDR1 is MDHEN, CDR2 SYDVKM. The CDR3 is made up of 16 amino acids. This chain's CDR3 is CASSPIGTGGNTEAFF.

The chain recombines TRBV28 with TRBJ2-5; TCRdb designates TRBD1, a call that cannot be tested without DNA. The CDR3 consists of 16 residues. Germline V gives CDR1 MDHEN, CDR2 SYDVKM. This chain's CDR3 is CASSSPSGRPKETQYF.

CDR3 sequence reads: CASSGRLAEYNEQFF. This rearrangement joins TRBV7-9 to TRBJ2-1; TCRdb's D call, TRBD2, is unchecked because there is no DNA. Looked up from germline, CDR1 is SEHNR and CDR2 is FQNEAQ (reference sequence). The CDR3 is 15 residues long.

J is TRBJ2-1 and V is TRBV4-1; with no DNA, the TCRdb D assignment of TRBD1 cannot be verified. The germline gives CDR1 MGHRA, CDR2 YSYEKL. The CDR3 length is 15 residues. CDR3 sequence reads: CASSQPGQGNNEQFF.

CDR3 sequence: CASSISTDVYEQYF. The chain combines TRBV19 with TRBJ2-7. Germline lookup yields CDR1 LNHDA and CDR2 SQIVND (reference sequence). This CDR3 has 14 amino acids.

V gene TRBV7-7 combines with J gene TRBJ2-5; TCRdb names TRBD1, which stays unverified in the absence of DNA. The CDR3 extends over 15 amino acids. The V gene's germline CDR1 is SSHAT and CDR2 FNYEAQ (reference sequence). CDR3: CASSLSPDGEETQYF.

This sequence joins TRBV7-9 and TRBJ2-7; the TRBD2 assignment by TCRdb is unverifiable without DNA. CDR3 length: 14 amino acids. CDR1 and CDR2 (germline): SEHNR, FQNEAQ (reference sequence). CDR3 residues: CASSETSGGYEQYF.

The chain combines TRBV5-5 with TRBJ2-7; no DNA is available, so the TRBD1 call from TCRdb remains unchecked. Germline CDR1 is SGHKS and CDR2 is YYEKEE (reference sequence). The CDR3 length is 14 residues. CDR3 residues: CASSPTGYSYEQYF.

The V call is TRBV9, the J call TRBJ2-3; the D gene TCRdb calls, TRBD2, cannot be checked with no DNA. Germline V gene sequence: CDR1 SGDLS, CDR2 YYNGEE. There are 15 residues in the CDR3. The chain's CDR3 is CASSPAGRTTDTQYF.

J is TRBJ2-1 and V is TRBV18; TCRdb calls TRBD1, which cannot be checked without DNA. This CDR3 spans 15 amino acids. Germline loops: CDR1 KGHSH, CDR2 LQKENI. The CDR3 sequence is CASSPSGQGLNEQFF.